These 8 T cell receptor beta chains were sequenced from one sample in a study of blood T cell repertoires in COVID-19. Measured with immunoSEQ multiplex PCR; TCRdb has only the in-frame clones, and not every one. The data hold about 140,000 clones, with 88% observed a single time. What was sequenced was peripheral blood. Receptors were obtained from a woman between 45 and 65 years old with acute or convalescent COVID-19.

The chain uses TRBV5-1 and TRBJ2-2; D unresolved. The CDR3 contains 13 residues. Looked up from germline, CDR1 is SGHRS and CDR2 is YFSETQ. V was cut by 2 bases and J by 2 bases, with 4 bases left in between. The DNA of the CDR3 is TGCGCCAGCAGCTTCATCAACACCGGGGAGCTGTTTTTT. Amino acids: CASSFINTGELFF. Looking up the rest from reference TRBV5-1 and TRBJ2-2 gives the full variable domain: KAGVTQTPRYLIKTRGQQVTLSCSPISGHRSVSWYQQTPGQGLQFLFEYFSETQRNKGNFPGRFSGRQFSNSRSEMNVSTLELGDSALYLCASSFINTGELFFGEGSRLTVL.

J is TRBJ1-4 and V is TRBV19, with TRBD1 identical over 7 bases. CDR3 length: 15 residues. Trimming took 2 bases from V and 8 from J; bases not matched to a gene: 8. The V gene's germline CDR1 is LNHDA and CDR2 SQIVND (reference sequence). CDR3 bases: TGTGCCAGTAGTATAAATGGCAGGGGGAGGGAAAAACTGTTTTTT. Protein sequence: CASSINGRGREKLFF.

The V gene is TRBV5-6, the J gene TRBJ2-1; TRBD2 is a possible D gene (5 bases). Germline values: CDR1 SGHDT, CDR2 YYEEEE. The CDR3 is 14 amino acids. V shed 8 bases and J shed 0 bases, with 12 bases lying between them. DNA for the CDR3: TGTGCCAGTTTAACCGGAGGCTCCTACAATGAGCAGTTCTTC. Translated: CASLTGGSYNEQFF. Complete variable domain (other parts from reference TRBV5-6 and TRBJ2-1): DAGVTQSPTHLIKTRGQQVTLRCSPKSGHDTVSWYQQALGQGPQFIFQYYEEEERQRGNFPDRFSGHQFPNYSSELNVNALLLGDSALYLCASLTGGSYNEQFFGPGTRLTVL.

The genes are TRBV18 and TRBJ1-4; D gene unclear. This CDR3 spans 15 amino acids. The germline gives CDR1 KGHSH, CDR2 LQKENI. V was pared by 1 base and J by 4 bases, with 10 bases between. The chain's CDR3 is CASSPRPGRNEKLFF. CDR3 sequence (DNA): TGTGCCAGCTCACCACGTCCAGGCCGTAATGAAAAACTGTTTTTT.

As for this clone: The junction departs from germline at one end; a sequencing error may be responsible. This sequence joins TRBV6-1 and TRBJ1-2; 8 nucleotides match TRBD1. Germline assignment: CDR1 MNHNS and CDR2 SASEGT. The CDR3 sequence is 14 residues long. The CDR3 nucleotides are TGTGCCAGCAGTAAAGCAGGGGGCAACTATGGCTACACCTTC. It yields the protein CASSKAGGNYGYTF.

This chain uses TRBV30 with TRBJ1-4, with D possibly matching TRBD1 (6 bases). The CDR3 is 14 amino acids. Germline values: CDR1 GTSNPN, CDR2 SVGIG (reference sequence). V was trimmed by 5 bases and J by 8 bases, leaving 18 bases between them. CDR3 DNA: TGTGCCTGGGGACAGTCCGAGGTGAAGGAAAAACTGTTTTTT. Protein sequence: CAWGQSEVKEKLFF.

The chain employs TRBV19 and TRBJ2-7; maybe TRBD1 (6 bases). This CDR3 has 13 amino acids. Looked up from germline, CDR1 is LNHDA and CDR2 is SQIVND (reference sequence). Trimming cost V 7 bases and J 3 bases, with 13 bases left between them. The CDR3 DNA follows: TGTGCCAGTAACCAGGGGAAGTTCTACGAGCAGTACTTC. This translates into CASNQGKFYEQYF.

The chain joins TRBV3-1 (or the pseudogene TRBV3-2) to TRBJ1-5; perhaps TRBD1 as D (5 bases). Trimming cost V 4 bases and J 6 bases, with 16 bases left between them. Germline V lookup: CDR1 LGHDT, CDR2 YNNKEL (reference sequence). The CDR3 sequence is 15 residues long. The chain's CDR3 is CASSPRGVLGQPQHF. The CDR3 coding sequence is TGTGCCAGCAGCCCCCGGGGGGTATTAGGTCAGCCCCAGCATTTT.